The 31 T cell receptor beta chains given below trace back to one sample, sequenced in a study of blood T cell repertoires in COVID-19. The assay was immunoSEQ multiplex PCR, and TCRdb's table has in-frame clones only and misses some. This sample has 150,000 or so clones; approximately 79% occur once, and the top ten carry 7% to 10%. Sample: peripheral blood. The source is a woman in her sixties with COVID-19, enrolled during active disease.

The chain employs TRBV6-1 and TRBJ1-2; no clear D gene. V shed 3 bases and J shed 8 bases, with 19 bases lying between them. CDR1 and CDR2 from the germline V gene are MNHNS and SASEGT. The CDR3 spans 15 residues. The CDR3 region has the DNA TGTGCCAGCAGTGAGGTCGGAGCGATCCCAAGGGGCTACACCTTC. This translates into CASSEVGAIPRGYTF.

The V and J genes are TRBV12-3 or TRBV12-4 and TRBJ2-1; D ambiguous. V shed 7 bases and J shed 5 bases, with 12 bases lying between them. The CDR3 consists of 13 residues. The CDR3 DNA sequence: TGTGCCAGCACTTCCAGACTGCACAATGAGCAGTTCTTC. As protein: CASTSRLHNEQFF.

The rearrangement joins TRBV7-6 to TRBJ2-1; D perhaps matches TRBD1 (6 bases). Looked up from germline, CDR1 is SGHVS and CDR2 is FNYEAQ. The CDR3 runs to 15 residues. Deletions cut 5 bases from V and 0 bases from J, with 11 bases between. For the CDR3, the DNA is TGTGCCAGCAGCCCAGACAGGAGCTCCTACAATGAGCAGTTCTTC. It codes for CASSPDRSSYNEQFF.

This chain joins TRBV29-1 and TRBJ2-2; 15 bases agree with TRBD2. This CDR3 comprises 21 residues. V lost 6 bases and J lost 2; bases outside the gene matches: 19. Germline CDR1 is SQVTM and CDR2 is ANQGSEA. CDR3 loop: CSVSTPGLAGGSPLNTGELFF. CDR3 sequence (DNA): TGCAGCGTATCGACTCCGGGACTAGCGGGAGGCTCCCCCCTTAACACCGGGGAGCTGTTTTTT.

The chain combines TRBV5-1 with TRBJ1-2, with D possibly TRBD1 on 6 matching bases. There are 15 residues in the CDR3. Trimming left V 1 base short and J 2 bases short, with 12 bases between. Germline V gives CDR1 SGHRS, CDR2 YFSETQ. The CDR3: CASSLRQAHNYGYTF. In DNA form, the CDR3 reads TGCGCCAGCAGCTTGAGACAGGCCCACAACTATGGCTACACCTTC.

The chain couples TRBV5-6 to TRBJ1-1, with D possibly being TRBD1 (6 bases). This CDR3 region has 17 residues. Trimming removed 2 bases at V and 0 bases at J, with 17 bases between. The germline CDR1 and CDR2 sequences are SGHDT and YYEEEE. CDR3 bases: TGTGCCAGCAGCTTCGGCGGAGCCCAGGGGATGAACACTGAAGCTTTCTTT. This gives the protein CASSFGGAQGMNTEAFF.

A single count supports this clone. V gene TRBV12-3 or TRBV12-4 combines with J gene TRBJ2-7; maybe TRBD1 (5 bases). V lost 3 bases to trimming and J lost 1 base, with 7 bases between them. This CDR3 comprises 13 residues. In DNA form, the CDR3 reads TGTGCCAGCAGTTTTACAGGATCCTACGAGCAGTACGTC. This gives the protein CASSFTGSYEQYV.

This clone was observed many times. The CDR3 DNA sequence: TGTGCCACCTCCCGGGGACAGAATGGAAACACCATATATTTT. Translating gives CATSRGQNGNTIYF. The V and J genes are TRBV24-1 and TRBJ1-3, with 7 bases lining up with TRBD1. Germline assignment: CDR1 KGHDR and CDR2 SFDVKD. The V segment lost 9 bases and the J segment 3 bases; nucleotides outside the gene matches: 7. This CDR3 has 14 amino acids.

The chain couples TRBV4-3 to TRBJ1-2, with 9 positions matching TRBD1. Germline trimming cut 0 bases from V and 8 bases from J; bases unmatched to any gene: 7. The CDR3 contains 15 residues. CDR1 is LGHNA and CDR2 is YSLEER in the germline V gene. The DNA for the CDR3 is TGCGCCAGCAGCCAAGATCTAGGGACAGGGTTGGGCTACACCTTC. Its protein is CASSQDLGTGLGYTF.

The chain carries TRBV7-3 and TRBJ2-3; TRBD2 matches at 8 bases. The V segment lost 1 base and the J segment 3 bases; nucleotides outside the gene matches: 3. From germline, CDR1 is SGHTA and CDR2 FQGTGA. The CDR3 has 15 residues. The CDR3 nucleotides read TGTGCCAGCAGCTTAAGTAGCGGGATTACAGATACGCAGTATTTT. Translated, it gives CASSLSSGITDTQYF.

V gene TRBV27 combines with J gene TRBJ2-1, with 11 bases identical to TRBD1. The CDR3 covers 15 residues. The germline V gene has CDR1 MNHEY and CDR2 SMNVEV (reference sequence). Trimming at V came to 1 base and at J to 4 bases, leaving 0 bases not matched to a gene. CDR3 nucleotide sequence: TGTGCCAGCAGTTTATGGGACAGGGGGTACAATGAGCAGTTCTTC. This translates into CASSLWDRGYNEQFF.

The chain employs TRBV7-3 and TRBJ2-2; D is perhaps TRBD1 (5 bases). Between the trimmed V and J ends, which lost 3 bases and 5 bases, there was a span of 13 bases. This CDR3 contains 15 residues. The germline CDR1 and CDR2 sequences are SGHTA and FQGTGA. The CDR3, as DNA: TGTGCCAGCAGCTTGGGCAGGGTGGATACCGGGGAGCTGTTTTTT. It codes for CASSLGRVDTGELFF.

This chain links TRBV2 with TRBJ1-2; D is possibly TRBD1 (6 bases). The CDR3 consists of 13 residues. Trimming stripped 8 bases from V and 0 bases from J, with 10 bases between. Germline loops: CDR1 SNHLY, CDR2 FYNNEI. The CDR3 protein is CASRDTTNYGYTF. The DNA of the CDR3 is TGTGCCAGCCGGGACACGACTAACTATGGCTACACCTTC.

The CDR3 DNA sequence: TGTGCCTGGAGTATCCAGGGTCTGGGCTACGAGCAGTACTTC. Its translation is CAWSIQGLGYEQYF. V usage is TRBV30 and J usage is TRBJ2-7; a weak D match, TRBD1 (5 bases). The CDR3 has 14 residues. Germline CDR1 reads GTSNPN; CDR2 reads SVGIG (reference sequence). Trimming pared 2 bases from V and 3 bases from J, leaving 14 bases between.

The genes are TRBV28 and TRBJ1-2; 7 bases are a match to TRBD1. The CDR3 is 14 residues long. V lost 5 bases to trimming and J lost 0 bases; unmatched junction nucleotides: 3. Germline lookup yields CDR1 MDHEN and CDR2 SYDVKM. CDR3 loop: CASSGDSSNYGYTF. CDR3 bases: TGTGCCAGCAGTGGGGACAGTTCTAACTATGGCTACACCTTC.

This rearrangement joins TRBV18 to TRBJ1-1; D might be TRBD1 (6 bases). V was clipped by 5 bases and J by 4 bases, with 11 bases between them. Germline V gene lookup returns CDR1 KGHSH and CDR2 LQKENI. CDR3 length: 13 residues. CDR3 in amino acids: CASSSQGGTEAFF. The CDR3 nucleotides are TGTGCCAGCTCATCCCAAGGGGGCACTGAAGCTTTCTTT.

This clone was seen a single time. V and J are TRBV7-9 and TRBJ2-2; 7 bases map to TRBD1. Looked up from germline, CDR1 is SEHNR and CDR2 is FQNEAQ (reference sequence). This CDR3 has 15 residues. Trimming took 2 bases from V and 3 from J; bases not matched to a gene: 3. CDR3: CASSLRDRDTGELFF. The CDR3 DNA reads TGTGCCAGCAGCTTAAGGGACAGAGACACCGGGGAGCTGTTTTTT.

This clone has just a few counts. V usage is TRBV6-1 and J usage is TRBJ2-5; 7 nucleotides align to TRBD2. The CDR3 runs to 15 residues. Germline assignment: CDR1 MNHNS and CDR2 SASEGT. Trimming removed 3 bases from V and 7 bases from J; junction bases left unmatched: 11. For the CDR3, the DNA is TGTGCCAGCAGTGACCAGAATCGAGCGGGGTGGACCCAGTACTTC. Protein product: CASSDQNRAGWTQYF.

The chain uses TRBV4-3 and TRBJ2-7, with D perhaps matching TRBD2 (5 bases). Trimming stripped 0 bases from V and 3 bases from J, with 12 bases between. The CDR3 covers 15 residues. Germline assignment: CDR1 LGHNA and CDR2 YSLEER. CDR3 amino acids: CASSQDEGHYYEQYF. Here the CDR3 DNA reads TGCGCCAGCAGCCAAGACGAGGGTCACTACTACGAGCAGTACTTC.

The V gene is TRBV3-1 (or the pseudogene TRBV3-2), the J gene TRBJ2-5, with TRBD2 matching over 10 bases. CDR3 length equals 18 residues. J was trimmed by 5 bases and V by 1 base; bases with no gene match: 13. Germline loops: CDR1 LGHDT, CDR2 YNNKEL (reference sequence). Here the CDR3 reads CASSQGSGTSVTEETQYF. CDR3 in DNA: TGTGCCAGCAGCCAAGGATCCGGGACTAGCGTGACCGAGGAGACCCAGTACTTC.

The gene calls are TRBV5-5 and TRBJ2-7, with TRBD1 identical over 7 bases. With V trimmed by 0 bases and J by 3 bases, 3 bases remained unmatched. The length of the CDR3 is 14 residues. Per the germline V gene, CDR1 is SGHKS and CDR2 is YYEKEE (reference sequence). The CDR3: CASSLARDSYEQYF. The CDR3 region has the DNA TGTGCCAGCAGCTTGGCGAGGGACAGCTACGAGCAGTACTTC. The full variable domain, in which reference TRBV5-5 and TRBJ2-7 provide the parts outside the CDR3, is DAGVTQSPTHLIKTRGQQVTLRCSPISGHKSVSWYQQVLGQGPQFIFQYYEKEERGRGNFPDRFSARQFPNYSSELNVNALLLGDSALYLCASSLARDSYEQYFGPGTRLTVT.

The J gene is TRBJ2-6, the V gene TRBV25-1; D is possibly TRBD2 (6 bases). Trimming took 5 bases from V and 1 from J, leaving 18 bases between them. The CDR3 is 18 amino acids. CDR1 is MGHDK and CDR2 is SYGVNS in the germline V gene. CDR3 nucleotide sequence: TGTGCCAGCAGTCCTTCGGCGGGACCGAAGTCTGGGGCCAACGTCCTGACTTTC. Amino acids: CASSPSAGPKSGANVLTF.

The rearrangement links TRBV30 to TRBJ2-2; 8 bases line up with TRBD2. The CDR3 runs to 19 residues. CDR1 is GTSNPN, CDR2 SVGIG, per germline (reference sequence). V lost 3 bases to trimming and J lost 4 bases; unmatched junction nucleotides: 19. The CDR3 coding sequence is TGTGCCTGGAGAGAAGGGACTTCGAGCGGGAGAGGGAGCACCGGGGAGCTGTTTTTT. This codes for CAWREGTSSGRGSTGELFF.

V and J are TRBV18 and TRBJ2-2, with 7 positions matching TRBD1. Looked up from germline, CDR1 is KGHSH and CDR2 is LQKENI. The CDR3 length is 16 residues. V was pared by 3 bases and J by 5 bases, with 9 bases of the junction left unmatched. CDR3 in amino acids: CASSPPEGGQTGELFF. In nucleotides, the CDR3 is TGTGCCAGCTCACCCCCGGAAGGGGGCCAGACCGGGGAGCTGTTTTTT.

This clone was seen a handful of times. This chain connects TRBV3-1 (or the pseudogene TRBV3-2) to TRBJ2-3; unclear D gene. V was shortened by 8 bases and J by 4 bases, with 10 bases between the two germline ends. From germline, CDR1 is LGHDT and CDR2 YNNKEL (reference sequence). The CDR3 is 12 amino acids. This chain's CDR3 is CASSGEADTQYF. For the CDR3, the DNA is TGTGCCAGCTCCGGCGAGGCAGATACGCAGTATTTT.

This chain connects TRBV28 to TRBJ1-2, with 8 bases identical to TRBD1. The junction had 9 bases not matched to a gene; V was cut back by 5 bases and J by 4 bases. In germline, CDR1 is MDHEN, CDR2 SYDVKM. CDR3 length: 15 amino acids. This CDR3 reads CASSPAGGAIYGYTF. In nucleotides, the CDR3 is TGTGCCAGCAGTCCCGCAGGGGGCGCGATCTATGGCTACACCTTC.

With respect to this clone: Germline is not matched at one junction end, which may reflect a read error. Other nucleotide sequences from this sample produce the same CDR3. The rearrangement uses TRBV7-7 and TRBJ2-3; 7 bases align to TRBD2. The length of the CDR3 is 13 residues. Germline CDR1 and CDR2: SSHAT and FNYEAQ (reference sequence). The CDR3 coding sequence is TGTGCTAGCAGCAGCGGGGGCACAGATACGCAGTATTTT. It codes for CASSSGGTDTQYF. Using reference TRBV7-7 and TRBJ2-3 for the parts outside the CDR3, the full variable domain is GAGVSQSPRYKVTKRGQDVTLRCDPISSHATLYWYQQALGQGPEFLTYFNYEAQPDKSGLPSDRFSAERPEGSISTLTIQRTEQRDSAMYRCASSSGGTDTQYFGPGTRLTVL.

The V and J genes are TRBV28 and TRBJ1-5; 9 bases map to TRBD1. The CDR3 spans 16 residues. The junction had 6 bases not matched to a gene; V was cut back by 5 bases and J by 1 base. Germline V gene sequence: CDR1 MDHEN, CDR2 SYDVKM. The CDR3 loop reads CASSPQGAPSNQPQHF. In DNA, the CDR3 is TGTGCCAGCAGTCCACAGGGGGCGCCAAGCAATCAGCCCCAGCATTTT.

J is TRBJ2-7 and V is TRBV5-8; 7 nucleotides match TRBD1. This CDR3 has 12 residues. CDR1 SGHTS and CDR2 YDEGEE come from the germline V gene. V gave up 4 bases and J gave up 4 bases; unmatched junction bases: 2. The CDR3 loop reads CASSGDSYEQYF. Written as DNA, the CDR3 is TGTGCCAGCAGCGGGGACAGTTACGAGCAGTACTTC. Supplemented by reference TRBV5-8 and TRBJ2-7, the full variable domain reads EAGVTQSPTHLIKTRGQQATLRCSPISGHTSVYWYQQALGLGLQFLLWYDEGEERNRGNFPPRFSGRQFPNYSSELNVNALELEDSALYLCASSGDSYEQYFGPGTRLTVT.

The CDR3 protein is CASSVLSGRGDEQFF. The CDR3 coding sequence is TGTGCCAGCAGCGTCTTAAGCGGGAGAGGGGATGAGCAGTTCTTC. The chain links TRBV9 to TRBJ2-1; TRBD2 aligns across 8 bases. V trimming: 2 bases; J trimming: 8 bases; junction bases outside the gene matches: 9. The CDR3 is 15 amino acids. Germline V lookup: CDR1 SGDLS, CDR2 YYNGEE.

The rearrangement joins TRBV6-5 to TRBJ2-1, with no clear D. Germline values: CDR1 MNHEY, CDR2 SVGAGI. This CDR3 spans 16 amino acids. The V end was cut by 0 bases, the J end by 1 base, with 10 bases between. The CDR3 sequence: CASSYSPKRSYNEQFF. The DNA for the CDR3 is TGTGCCAGCAGTTACTCCCCCAAGAGGTCCTACAATGAGCAGTTCTTC.